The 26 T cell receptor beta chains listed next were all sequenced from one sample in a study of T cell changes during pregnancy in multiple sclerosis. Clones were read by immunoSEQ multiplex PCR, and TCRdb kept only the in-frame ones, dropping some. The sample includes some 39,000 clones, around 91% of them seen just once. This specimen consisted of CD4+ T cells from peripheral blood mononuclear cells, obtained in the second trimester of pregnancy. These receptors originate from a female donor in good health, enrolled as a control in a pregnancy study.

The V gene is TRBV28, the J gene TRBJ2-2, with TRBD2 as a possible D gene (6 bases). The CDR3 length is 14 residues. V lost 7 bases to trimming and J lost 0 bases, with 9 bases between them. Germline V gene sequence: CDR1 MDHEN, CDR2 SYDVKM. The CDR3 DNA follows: TGTGCCAGCAAACGACTAGCGAACACCGGGGAGCTGTTTTTT. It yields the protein CASKRLANTGELFF.

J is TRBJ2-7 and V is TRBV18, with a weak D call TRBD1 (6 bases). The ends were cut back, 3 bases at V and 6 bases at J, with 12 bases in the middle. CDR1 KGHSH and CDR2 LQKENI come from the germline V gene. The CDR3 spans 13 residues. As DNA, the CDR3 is TGTGCCAGCTCACCGGTCCCAGGGGTCGAGCAGTACTTC. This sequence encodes CASSPVPGVEQYF.

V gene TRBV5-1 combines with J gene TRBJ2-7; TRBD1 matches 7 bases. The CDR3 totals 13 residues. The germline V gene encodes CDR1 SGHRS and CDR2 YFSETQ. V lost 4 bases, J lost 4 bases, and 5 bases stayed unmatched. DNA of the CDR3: TGCGCCAGCAGCGGCACAGGGGCATACGAGCAGTACTTC. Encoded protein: CASSGTGAYEQYF.

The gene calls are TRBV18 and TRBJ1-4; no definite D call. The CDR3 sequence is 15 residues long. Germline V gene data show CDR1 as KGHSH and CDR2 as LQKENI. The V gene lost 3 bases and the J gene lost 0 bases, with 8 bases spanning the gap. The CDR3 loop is CASSPYGTTNEKLFF. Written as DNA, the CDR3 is TGTGCCAGCTCACCGTACGGTACAACTAATGAAAAACTGTTTTTT.

CDR3 sequence (DNA): TGTGCCAGCAGCTCGGCCGGGACAGGGAAAAGCTCCTACGAGCAGTACTTC. Translation: CASSSAGTGKSSYEQYF. The chain has TRBV11-2 and TRBJ2-7; 9 positions agree with TRBD1. CDR3 size: 17 residues. Germline CDR1 reads SGHAT; CDR2 reads FQNNGV. The trim removed 4 bases at V and 0 bases at J, leaving 10 bases unmatched.

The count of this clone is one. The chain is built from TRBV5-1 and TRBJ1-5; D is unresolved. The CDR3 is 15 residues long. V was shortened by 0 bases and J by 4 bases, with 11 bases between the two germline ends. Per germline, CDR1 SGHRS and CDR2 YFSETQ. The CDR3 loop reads CASSLDLGENQPQHF. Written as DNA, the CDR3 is TGCGCCAGCAGCTTGGACTTGGGCGAAAATCAGCCCCAGCATTTT.

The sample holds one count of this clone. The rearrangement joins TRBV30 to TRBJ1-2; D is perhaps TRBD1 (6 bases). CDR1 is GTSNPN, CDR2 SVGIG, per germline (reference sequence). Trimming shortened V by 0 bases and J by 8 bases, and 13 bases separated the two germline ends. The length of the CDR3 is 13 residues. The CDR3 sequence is CAWSVGGNKGYTF. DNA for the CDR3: TGTGCCTGGAGTGTTGGGGGCAATAAGGGCTACACCTTC.

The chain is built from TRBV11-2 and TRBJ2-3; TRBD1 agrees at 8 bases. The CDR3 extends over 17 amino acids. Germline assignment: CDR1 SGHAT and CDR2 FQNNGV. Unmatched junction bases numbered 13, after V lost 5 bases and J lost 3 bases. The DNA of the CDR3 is TGTGCCAGCAGCCGAATAAGGACAGGGATGAGGACAGATACGCAGTATTTT. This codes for CASSRIRTGMRTDTQYF.

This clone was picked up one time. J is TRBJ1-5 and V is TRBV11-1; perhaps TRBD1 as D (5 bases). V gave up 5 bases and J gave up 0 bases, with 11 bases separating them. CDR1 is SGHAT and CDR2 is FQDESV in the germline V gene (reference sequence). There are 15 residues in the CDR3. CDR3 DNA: TGTGCCAGCAGCCCGGGGGGGAATAGCAATCAGCCCCAGCATTTT. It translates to CASSPGGNSNQPQHF.

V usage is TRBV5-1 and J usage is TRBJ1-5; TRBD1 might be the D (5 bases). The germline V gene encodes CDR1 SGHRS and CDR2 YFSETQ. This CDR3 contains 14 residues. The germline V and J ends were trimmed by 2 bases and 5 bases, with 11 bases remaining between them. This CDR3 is CASSFGGVDQPQHF. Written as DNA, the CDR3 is TGCGCCAGCAGCTTTGGAGGGGTCGATCAGCCCCAGCATTTT.

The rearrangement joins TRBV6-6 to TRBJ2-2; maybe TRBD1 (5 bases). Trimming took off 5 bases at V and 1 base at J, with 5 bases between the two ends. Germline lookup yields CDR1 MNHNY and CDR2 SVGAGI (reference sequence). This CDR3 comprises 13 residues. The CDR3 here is CASSGQNTGELFF. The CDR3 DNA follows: TGTGCCAGCAGTGGACAGAACACCGGGGAGCTGTTTTTT.

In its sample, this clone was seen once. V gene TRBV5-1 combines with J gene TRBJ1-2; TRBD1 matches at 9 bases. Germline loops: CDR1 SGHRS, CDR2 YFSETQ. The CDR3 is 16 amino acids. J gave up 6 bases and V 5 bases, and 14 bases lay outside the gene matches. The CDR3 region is CASSPGTGLGGDGYTF. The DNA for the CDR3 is TGCGCCAGCAGTCCGGGGACAGGGCTGGGGGGAGATGGCTACACCTTC.

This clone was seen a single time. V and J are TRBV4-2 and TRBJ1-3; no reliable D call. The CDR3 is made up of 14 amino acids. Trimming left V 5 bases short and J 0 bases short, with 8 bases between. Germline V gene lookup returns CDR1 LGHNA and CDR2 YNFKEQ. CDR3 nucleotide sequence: TGTGCCAGCAGCTCCCGGGGCTCTGGAAACACCATATATTTT. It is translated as CASSSRGSGNTIYF.

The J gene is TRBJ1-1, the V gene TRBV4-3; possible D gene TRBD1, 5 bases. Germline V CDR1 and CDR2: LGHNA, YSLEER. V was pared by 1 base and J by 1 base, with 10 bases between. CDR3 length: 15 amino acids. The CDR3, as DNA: TGCGCCAGCAGCCAAGTGACAGAAACGAACACTGAAGCTTTCTTT. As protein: CASSQVTETNTEAFF.

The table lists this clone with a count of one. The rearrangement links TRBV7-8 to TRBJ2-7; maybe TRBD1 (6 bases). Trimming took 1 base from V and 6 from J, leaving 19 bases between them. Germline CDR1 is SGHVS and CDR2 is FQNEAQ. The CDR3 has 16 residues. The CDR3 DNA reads TGTGCCAGCAGCTTAGAGGCTTATGGGACAAGAGGCGAGCAGTACTTC. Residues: CASSLEAYGTRGEQYF.

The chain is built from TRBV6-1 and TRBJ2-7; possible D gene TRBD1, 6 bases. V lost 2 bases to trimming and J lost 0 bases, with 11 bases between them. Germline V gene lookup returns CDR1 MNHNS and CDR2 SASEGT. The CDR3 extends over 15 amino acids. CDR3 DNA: TGTGCCAGCAGTGAAATGTCAGGGGACTCCTACGAGCAGTACTTC. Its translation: CASSEMSGDSYEQYF.

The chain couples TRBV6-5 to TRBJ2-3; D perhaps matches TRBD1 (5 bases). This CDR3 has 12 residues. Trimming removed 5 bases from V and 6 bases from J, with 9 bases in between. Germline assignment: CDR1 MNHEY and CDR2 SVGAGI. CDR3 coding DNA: TGTGCCAGCAGTCCCTCAGGGGATACGCAGTATTTT. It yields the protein CASSPSGDTQYF.

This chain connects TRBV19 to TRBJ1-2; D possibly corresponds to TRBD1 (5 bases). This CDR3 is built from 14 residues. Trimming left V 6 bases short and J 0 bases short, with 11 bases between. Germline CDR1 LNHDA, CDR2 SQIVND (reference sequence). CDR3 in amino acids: CASRNQGANYGYTF. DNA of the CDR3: TGTGCCAGTAGAAACCAGGGTGCTAACTATGGCTACACCTTC. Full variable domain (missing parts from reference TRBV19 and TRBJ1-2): DGGITQSPKYLFRKEGQNVTLSCEQNLNHDAMYWYRQDPGQGLRLIYYSQIVNDFQKGDIAEGYSVSREKKESFPLTVTSAQKNPTAFYLCASRNQGANYGYTFGSGTRLTVV.

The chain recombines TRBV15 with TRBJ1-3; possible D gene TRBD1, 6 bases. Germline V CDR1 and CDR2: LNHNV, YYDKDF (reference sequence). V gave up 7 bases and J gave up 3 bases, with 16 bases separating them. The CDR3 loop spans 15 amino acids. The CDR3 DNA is TGTGCCACCAACTCAGGGGCCCTAGGTGGAAACACCATATATTTT. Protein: CATNSGALGGNTIYF.

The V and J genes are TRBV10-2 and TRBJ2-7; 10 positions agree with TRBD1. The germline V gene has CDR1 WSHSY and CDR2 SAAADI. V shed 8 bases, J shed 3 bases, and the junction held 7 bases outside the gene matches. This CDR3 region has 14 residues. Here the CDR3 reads CASGGQGRFYEQYF. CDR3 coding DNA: TGCGCCAGCGGGGGACAGGGGAGGTTCTACGAGCAGTACTTC.

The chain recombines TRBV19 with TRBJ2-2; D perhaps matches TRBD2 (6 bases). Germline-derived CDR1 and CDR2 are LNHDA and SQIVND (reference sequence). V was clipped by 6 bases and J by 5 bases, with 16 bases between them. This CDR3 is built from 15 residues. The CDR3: CASRNLARLTGELFF. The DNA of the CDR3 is TGTGCCAGTAGGAATCTAGCGAGACTGACCGGGGAGCTGTTTTTT. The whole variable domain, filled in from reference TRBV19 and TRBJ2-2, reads DGGITQSPKYLFRKEGQNVTLSCEQNLNHDAMYWYRQDPGQGLRLIYYSQIVNDFQKGDIAEGYSVSREKKESFPLTVTSAQKNPTAFYLCASRNLARLTGELFFGEGSRLTVL.

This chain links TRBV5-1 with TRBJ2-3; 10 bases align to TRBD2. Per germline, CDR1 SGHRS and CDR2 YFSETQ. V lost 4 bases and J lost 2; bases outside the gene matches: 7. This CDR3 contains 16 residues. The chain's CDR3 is CASSPLAGSPTDTQYF. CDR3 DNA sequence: TGCGCCAGCAGCCCACTAGCGGGGAGCCCCACAGATACGCAGTATTTT.

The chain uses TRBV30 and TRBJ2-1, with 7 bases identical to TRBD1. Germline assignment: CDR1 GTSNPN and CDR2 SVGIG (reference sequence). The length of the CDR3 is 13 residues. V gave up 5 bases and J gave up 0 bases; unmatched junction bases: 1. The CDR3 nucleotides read TGTGCCTGGGACAGGGCCTCCTACAATGAGCAGTTCTTC. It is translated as CAWDRASYNEQFF.

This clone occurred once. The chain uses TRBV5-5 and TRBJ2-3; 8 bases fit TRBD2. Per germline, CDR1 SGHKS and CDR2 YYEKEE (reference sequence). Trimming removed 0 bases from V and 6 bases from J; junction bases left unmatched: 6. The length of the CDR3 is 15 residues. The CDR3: CASSLVGGASDTQYF. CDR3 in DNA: TGTGCCAGCAGCTTGGTCGGGGGGGCGTCCGATACGCAGTATTTT.

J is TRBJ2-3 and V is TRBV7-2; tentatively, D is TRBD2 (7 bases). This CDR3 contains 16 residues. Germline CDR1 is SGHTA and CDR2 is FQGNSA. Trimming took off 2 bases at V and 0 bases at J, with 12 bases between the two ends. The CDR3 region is CASSLRRGPSTDTQYF. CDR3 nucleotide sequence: TGTGCCAGCAGCTTAAGGCGGGGGCCAAGCACAGATACGCAGTATTTT.

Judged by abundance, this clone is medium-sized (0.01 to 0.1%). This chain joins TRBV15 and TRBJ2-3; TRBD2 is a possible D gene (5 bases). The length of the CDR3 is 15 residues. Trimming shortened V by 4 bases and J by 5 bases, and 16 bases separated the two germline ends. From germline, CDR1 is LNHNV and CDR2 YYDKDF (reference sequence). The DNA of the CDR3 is TGTGCCACCAGCATTTTGAACGGGGTGGGAGATACGCAGTATTTT. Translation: CATSILNGVGDTQYF.